This T cell receptor (beta chain) was retrieved from a study of T cell repertoires in cytomegalovirus infection. General study points: CMV-specific HLA-C-restricted TCR beta clonotypes dominated the ex vivo response.

This clonotype has a handful of counts. The antigen is unknown. The CDR3 covers 13 residues. V gave up 2 bases and J gave up 7 bases, with 8 bases separating them. Germline V gene data show CDR1 as MNHNY and CDR2 as SVGAGI (reference sequence). One entry per CDR3 protein results from TCRdb running MiXCR on the reads. The sample includes 200,000 to 300,000 distinct CDR3 sequences, approximately 6.7% of them seen just once. The chain has TRBV6-6 and TRBJ2-2; D not resolved. This clonotype originated in a human donor in good health (CMV status not recorded). Some clones in this sample may be carry-over from other donors' samples. The source material was PBMCs. The DNA of the CDR3 is TGTGCCAGCAGTTACCGGCGGAGCGGGGAGCTGTTTTTT. Translation gives CASSYRRSGELFF.